The clone carrying this TCR beta chain was seen a few times. Its antigen is currently unknown. Sample donors were healthy Caucasian individuals that came from Russia, aged 6 to 90. V was clipped by 0 bases and J by 6 bases; unmatched bases: 9. This CDR3 has 17 amino acids. Per the germline V gene, CDR1 is LGHNA and CDR2 is YNFKEQ. This entry comes from a study of blood T cells in healthy people across ages. Together with a sample-barcoded 5' primer, a J-beta primer mix was included in a second PCR lasting about 7 to 12 cycles. Through a template-switch adaptor with 12 random nucleotides, each cDNA molecule received a tag. TCRdb reanalysed the 5' RACE reads using MiXCR and keeps one entry per CDR3 protein. The profile shows roughly 1.5 million distinct CDR3 sequences, 40% to 45% of them singletons. Study outcomes and limitations: With donor CMV status unknown, expanded clonotype changes were possibly confounded. A greater number of naive CD4+ cells and higher diversity distinguished long-lived donors from aged donors.

The chain has TRBV4-2 and TRBJ2-1; 9 bases are shared with TRBD1. The sample comprised blood. The sequence was collected from a woman aged 18-35 years in good health. The CDR3 region has the DNA TGTGCCAGCAGCCAAGATCTAGGCGGGACAGGGTCCAATGAGCAGTTCTTC. It translates to CASSQDLGGTGSNEQFF.